The sequence of this TCR beta chain was determined in a study of blood T cells in healthy people across ages (dated by TCRdb to 2015 to 2017). For the study in its entirety: In model experiments, roughly one uniquely barcoded TCR beta cDNA molecule per two T cells was captured by template switching. To track age-related changes in TCR beta repertoire diversity, the study relied on deep sequencing normalized with unique cDNA molecular identifiers. The donors were divided into four age groups: young (average 16 years), middle-aged (roughly 40), aged (about 61) and long-lived (roughly 86). To avoid experimental bias, donors of different ages were spread randomly across the sequencing lanes. For two donors (one aged 18 to 30 and one aged 80 or older), the study analyzed two additional independent replicas of 1 million unique cDNA reads from the same blood draw. Broad study findings and their caveats: Because the CMV infection status of the donors was unknown, age-related changes in expanded clonotypes may potentially have been confounded. Bulk unsorted PBMC profiling prevented conclusive comparison of naive and antigen-experienced compartments. Estimates of total diversity based on one million sequenced T cells were regarded as lower bounds and as underestimates. Observed TCR beta diversity per million T cells fell roughly linearly with age, and a significant reduction was already apparent by age around 40. The percentage of naive T cells measured by flow cytometry correlated strongly with observed TCR beta diversity. Compared with the aged group, the long-lived group had more naive CD4+ T cells, fewer expanded clones and increased TCR diversity, suggesting age selection.

This clonotype came up many times. It lacks a known antigen. Nothing much larger sits one base from this clone, and base qualities are not available. Receptor amplification or capture employed 5' RACE. Sequencing relied on an Illumina HiSeq 2500. A second 7 to 11 cycle PCR used a sample-barcoded 5' primer and a J-beta primer mix. Each TCR beta cDNA molecule received a unique molecular identifier from a template-switch 5' adaptor carrying 12 random nucleotides. Each sample yielded at least 2.5 million CDR3-containing paired-end reads. First-strand cDNA was synthesized from all RNA with the Mint cDNA synthesis kit, primed by a TRBC-specific oligonucleotide. Following uracil-DNA glycosylase treatment, all cDNA underwent a first 18-cycle PCR with the universal primers M1SS and BC2_uni_R. The original methods were these. For normalization, 1 million high-quality reads, each with a distinct molecular identifier, were randomly selected from each sample. Reads with shared molecular identifiers were discarded instead of being binned into consensus sequences. MiTCR, run with a Q25 quality threshold and the strictest error-elimination algorithm, handled CDR3 identification, clonotype clustering and error correction. A nonparametric unseen species model with Euler transformation was used to estimate lower-bound total TCR beta diversity. TCRdb trimmed public reads at Q25 via fastp, called clones via MiXCR and kept in-frame beta chains. Rows are combined by CDR3 protein, so each entry shows the most common genes and DNA. The V and J calls were determined by TCRdb, not by the authors. Present in this sample are approximately 810,000 distinct CDR3 sequences, 29% of which were seen just once. 15% to 20% of the sample goes to the ten largest clones.

The 40 or so donors, aged about 6 to 95 years, were systemically healthy Caucasian individuals from Russia. Each donor gave about 9.7 milliliters of peripheral blood, drawn into EDTA-treated Vacutainer tubes. Ficoll-Paque density-gradient centrifugation was used to isolate PBMCs, with at least 6 million obtained per sample. Total RNA was extracted from PBMCs with Trizol reagent, with at least 6 micrograms obtained per sample. Naive CD45RAhigh/CD27high T cell percentages were measured by flow cytometry on a PBMC aliquot from every donor. The junction shows trimming of 4 bases on V and 4 bases on J, and the gene matches do not reach 9 bases of it. The CDR3 measures 15 amino acids from cysteine to phenylalanine. Just the 45-base CDR3 DNA is kept, in frame starting at base 1. CDR1 SGHRS and CDR2 YFSETQ are derived from the germline V gene.

The sequence is built from TRBV5-1 and TRBJ2-5, with 8 middle bases fitting TRBD1. The clonotype originates from a woman of 80 years or more in good health. The sample taken for sequencing was blood. The CDR3 has the sequence CASSRQGRRGETQYF. Read as DNA, the sequence is TGCGCCAGCAGCAGACAGGGGAGGAGAGGAGAGACCCAGTACTTC.